This T cell receptor beta chain originates from a study of OX40 agonist ivuxolimab in advanced cancers. About the study as a whole: The costimulatory receptor OX40 (CD134) was targeted by ivuxolimab, a fully human IgG2 agonistic monoclonal antibody. The paper describes the monotherapy dose-escalation part (N of about 54 patients) of the phase I trial of ivuxolimab. Patients were allowed to have had prior anti-PD-1, anti-PD-L1 or anti-CTLA-4 therapy, and around two fifths of the dose-escalation patients had been treated with checkpoint inhibitors. A male proportion of almost 85% and a mean age of 60 years, ranging from roughly 20 to 80, were recorded for the dose-escalation cohort. Peripheral TCRbeta sequencing was intended to test whether TCR sequence diversity was altered and clonal T-cell expansion was caused by ivuxolimab. Intravenous ivuxolimab was administered to patients every 2 weeks at six dose levels: 0.01, 0.1, 0.3, 1.5, 3 and 10 mg/kg. Of the 50 to 55 patients in dose escalation, 19 had hepatocellular carcinoma, some 15 had melanoma, 9 had renal cell carcinoma and 9 had head and neck cancer. Three dose-escalation patients achieved partial responses, one with hepatocellular carcinoma and two with cutaneous melanoma.

Comment on this clone: It has no known antigen specificity. Base-call qualities are not available, and no considerably larger clone is one nucleotide away.

The trial excluded patients who had a history of autoimmune disease or who were on systemic immunosuppression. In every dose cohort, peripheral blood was drawn for TCR sequencing at baseline, cycle 4 day 1, and cycle 7 day 1. Samples were obtained from an open-label, multicenter, first-in-human phase I dose-escalation trial of ivuxolimab. Adults with locally advanced or metastatic melanoma, renal cell carcinoma, hepatocellular carcinoma or head and neck squamous cell carcinoma were enrolled in the trial. CD4+ and CD8+ T cells were sorted separately from peripheral blood before TCR sequencing. The research as a whole found: In the 0.1-3.0 mg/kg groups, partial responders were among the patients with the lowest normalized peripheral clonal expansion, particularly in CD8+ T cells. After ivuxolimab, CD8+ T cells had more expanded clones than CD4+ T cells on average. Which antigens the clonally expanded peripheral T cells were specific for was not determined. Low levels of normalized T-cell clonal expansion were also shown by some nonresponding patients. At doses of 0.1 to 3.0 mg/kg, clonal expansion of both CD4+ and CD8+ blood T cells was observed from baseline to week 6.

CDR1 and CDR2 are drawn from the germline V gene (reference sequence): LNHNV, YYDKDF. The V and J ends are trimmed by 0 bases and 2 bases, leaving 8 bases between them. From its cysteine to its phenylalanine, the CDR3 spans 14 amino acids. Only the CDR3 region is kept as DNA, spanning 42 bases read in frame from base 1. Genomic DNA was isolated from the sorted cells so that the TCRbeta CDR3 region could be sequenced. The immunoSEQ Assay was used to sequence the TCRbeta CDR3 regions. In TCRdb, the immuneACCESS table is reduced to in-frame sequences with V and J assigned. These tables do not hold every clone; where another copy was compared, an unresolved V gene accounts for under half, and the others remain unexplained. The sample contains some 100,000 clones, about 88% of them found a single time. Of the sample, around 0.15% falls within the top ten clones.

The receptor was derived from an adult with an advanced solid tumor such as melanoma, head and neck, liver or kidney cancer. This chain is built from TRBV15 and TRBJ2-7; a tentative D match to TRBD2 spans 6 bases. Specimen: CD4+ or CD8+ T cells sorted from blood, collected in a trial of the OX40 agonist ivuxolimab. The nucleotide sequence is TGTGCCACCAGCAGAGATAGACTAGCCTACGAGCAGTACTTC. Its translation is CATSRDRLAYEQYF.